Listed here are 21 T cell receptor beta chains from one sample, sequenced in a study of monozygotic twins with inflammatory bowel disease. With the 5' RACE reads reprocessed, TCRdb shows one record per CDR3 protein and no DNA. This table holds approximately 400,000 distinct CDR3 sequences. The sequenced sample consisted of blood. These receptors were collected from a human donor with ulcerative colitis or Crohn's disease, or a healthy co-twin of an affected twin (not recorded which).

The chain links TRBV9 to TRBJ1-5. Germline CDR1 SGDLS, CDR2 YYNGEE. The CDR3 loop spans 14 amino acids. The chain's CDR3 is CASSVSGRNQPQHF.

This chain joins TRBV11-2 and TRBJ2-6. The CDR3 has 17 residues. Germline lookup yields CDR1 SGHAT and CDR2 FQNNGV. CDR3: CASSLLWSYSGANVLTF.

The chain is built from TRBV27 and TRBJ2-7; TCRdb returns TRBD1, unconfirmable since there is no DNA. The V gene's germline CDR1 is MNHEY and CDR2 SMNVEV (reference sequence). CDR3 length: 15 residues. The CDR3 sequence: CASSLSILGNDEQYF.

The CDR3 protein is CASSGPGQDKRYF. J is TRBJ2-7 and V is TRBV2; TCRdb reports TRBD1, a call that lacks DNA to check it against. The length of the CDR3 is 13 residues. Germline V CDR1 and CDR2: SNHLY, FYNNEI.

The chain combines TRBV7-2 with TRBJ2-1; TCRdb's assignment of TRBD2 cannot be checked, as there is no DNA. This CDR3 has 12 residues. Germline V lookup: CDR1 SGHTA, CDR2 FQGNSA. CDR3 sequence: CASSFSTRGQFF. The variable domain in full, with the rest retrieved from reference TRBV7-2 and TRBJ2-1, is GAGVSQSPSNKVTEKGKDVELRCDPISGHTALYWYRQSLGQGLEFLIYFQGNSAPDKSGLPSDRFSAERTGGSVSTLTIQRTQQEDSAVYLCASSFSTRGQFFGPGTRLTVL.

CDR3 protein: CASSLGGTALGTQYF. This chain links TRBV7-8 with TRBJ2-3; TCRdb returns TRBD2, unconfirmable since there is no DNA. This CDR3 has 15 amino acids. Germline V CDR1 and CDR2: SGHVS, FQNEAQ.

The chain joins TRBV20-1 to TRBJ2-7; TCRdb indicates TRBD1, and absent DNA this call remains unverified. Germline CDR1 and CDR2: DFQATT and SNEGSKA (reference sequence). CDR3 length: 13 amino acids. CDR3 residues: CSAMTGLGDEQYF.

This chain's CDR3 is CASSQSVSQYF. The rearrangement links TRBV6-6 to TRBJ2-5; the TCRdb D gene call, TRBD2, has no DNA to confirm it. Germline V CDR1 and CDR2: MNHNY, SVGAGI (reference sequence). The CDR3 runs 11 residues.

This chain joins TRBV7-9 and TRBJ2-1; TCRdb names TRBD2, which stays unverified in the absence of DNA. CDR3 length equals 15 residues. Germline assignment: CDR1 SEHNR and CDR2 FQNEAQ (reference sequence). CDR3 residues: CASSGTSGDYNEQFF.

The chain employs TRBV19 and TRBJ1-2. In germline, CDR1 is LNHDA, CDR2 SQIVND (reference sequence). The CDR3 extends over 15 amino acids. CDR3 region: CASSLGSGLGYGYTF. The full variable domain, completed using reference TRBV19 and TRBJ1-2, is DGGITQSPKYLFRKEGQNVTLSCEQNLNHDAMYWYRQDPGQGLRLIYYSQIVNDFQKGDIAEGYSVSREKKESFPLTVTSAQKNPTAFYLCASSLGSGLGYGYTFGSGTRLTVV.

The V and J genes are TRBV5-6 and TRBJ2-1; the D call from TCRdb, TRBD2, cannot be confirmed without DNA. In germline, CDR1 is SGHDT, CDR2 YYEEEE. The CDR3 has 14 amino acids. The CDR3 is CASSPSGPWGEQFF.

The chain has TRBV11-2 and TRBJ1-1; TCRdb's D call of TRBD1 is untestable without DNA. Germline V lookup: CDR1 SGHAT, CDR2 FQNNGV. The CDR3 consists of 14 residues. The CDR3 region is CASRFATANTEAFF.

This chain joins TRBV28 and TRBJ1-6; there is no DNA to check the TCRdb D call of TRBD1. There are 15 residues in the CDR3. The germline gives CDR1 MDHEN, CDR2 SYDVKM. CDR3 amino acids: CASGSQGRLDSPLHF.

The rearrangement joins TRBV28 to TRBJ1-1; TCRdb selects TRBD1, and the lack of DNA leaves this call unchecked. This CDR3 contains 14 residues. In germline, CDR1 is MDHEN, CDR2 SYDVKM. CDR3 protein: CASSFGTGVAEAFF.

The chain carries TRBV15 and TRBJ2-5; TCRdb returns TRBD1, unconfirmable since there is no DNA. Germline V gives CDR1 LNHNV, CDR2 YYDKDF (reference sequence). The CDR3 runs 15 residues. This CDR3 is CATSREWGGYETQYF.

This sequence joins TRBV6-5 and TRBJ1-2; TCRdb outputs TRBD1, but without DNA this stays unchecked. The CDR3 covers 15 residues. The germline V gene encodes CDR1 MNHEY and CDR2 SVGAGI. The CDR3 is CASSSPNRGTYGYTF.

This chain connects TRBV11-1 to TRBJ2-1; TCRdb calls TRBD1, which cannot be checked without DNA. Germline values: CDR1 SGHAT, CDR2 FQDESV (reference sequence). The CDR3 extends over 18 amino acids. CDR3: CASSFPALLQGPENEQFF.

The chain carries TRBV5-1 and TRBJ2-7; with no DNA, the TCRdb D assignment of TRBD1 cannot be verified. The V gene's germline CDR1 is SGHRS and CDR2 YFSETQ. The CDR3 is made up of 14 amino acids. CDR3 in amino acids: CASSLPDRGNEQYF. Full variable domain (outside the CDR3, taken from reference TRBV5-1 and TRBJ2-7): KAGVTQTPRYLIKTRGQQVTLSCSPISGHRSVSWYQQTPGQGLQFLFEYFSETQRNKGNFPGRFSGRQFSNSRSEMNVSTLELGDSALYLCASSLPDRGNEQYFGPGTRLTVT.

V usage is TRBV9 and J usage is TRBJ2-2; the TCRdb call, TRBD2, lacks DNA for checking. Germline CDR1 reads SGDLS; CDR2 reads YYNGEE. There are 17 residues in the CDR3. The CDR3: CASSVVDSGANTGELFF. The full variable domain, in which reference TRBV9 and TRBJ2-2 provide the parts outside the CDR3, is DSGVTQTPKHLITATGQRVTLRCSPRSGDLSVYWYQQSLDQGLQFLIQYYNGEERAKGNILERFSAQQFPDLHSELNLSSLELGDSALYFCASSVVDSGANTGELFFGEGSRLTVL.

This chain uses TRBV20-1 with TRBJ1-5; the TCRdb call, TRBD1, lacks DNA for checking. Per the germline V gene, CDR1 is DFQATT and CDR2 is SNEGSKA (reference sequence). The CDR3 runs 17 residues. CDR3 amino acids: CSARGRGTGMKNQPQHF.

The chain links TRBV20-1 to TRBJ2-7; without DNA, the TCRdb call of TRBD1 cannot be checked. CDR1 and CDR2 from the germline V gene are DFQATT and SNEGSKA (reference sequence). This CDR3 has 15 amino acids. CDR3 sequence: CSARDGAGGANEQYF.